Presented here are 18 T cell receptor beta chains from one specimen sequenced in a study of CD8+CD57+ T cells in acquired aplastic anemia. Patients selected for sequencing had displayed CD8+CD57+ cell expansion by flow cytometry. TCR beta VDJ and CDR3 profiling used genomic DNA as template. TCRdb re-derived calls from the reads in MiXCR, one entry per CDR3 protein. The sample comprises roughly 150,000 distinct CDR3 sequences, around 48% of which are singletons, and 2.5% to 3.5% rests with the top ten. The sequencing input was sorted CD4+, CD8+, or CD8+CD57+ T cells (not recorded which) from PBMCs. The receptors originated from a human donor with aplastic anemia.

At least ten counts were recorded for this clonotype. The V and J genes are TRBV15 and TRBJ1-5, with D perhaps matching TRBD1 (5 bases). CDR1 LNHNV and CDR2 YYDKDF come from the germline V gene (reference sequence). Trimming shortened V by 5 bases and J by 0 bases, and 11 bases separated the two germline ends. The CDR3 totals 15 residues. The CDR3 loop is CATSGRTGSNQPQHF. CDR3 DNA: TGTGCCACCAGCGGCCGAACAGGTAGCAATCAGCCCCAGCATTTT.

Regarding this clonotype: A much larger clone differs from this one at a single base, so this may be a read error. The chain couples TRBV2 to TRBJ1-2; 10 nucleotides agree with TRBD1. The length of the CDR3 is 16 residues. The germline CDR1 and CDR2 sequences are SNHLY and FYNNEI. The CDR3: CASSARTTGGNCGYTF. The CDR3 bases are TGTGCCAGCAGTGCCCGAACGACAGGGGGCAACTGTGGCTACACCTTC.

This clonotype was seen ten or more times. The gene calls are TRBV2 and TRBJ2-5; D unresolved. In germline, CDR1 is SNHLY, CDR2 FYNNEI. The CDR3 has 10 amino acids. V was clipped by 6 bases and J by 1 base, with 0 bases between them. As DNA, the CDR3 is TGTGCCAGCAGCCAAGAGACCCAGTACTTC. Its protein is CASSQETQYF.

The V call is TRBV19, the J call TRBJ1-2; TRBD1 aligns across 10 bases. Unmatched junction bases numbered 9, after V lost 7 bases and J lost 4 bases. Germline V lookup: CDR1 LNHDA, CDR2 SQIVND (reference sequence). The CDR3 has 15 residues. The DNA for the CDR3 is TGTGCCAGTACCGGGACAGGGGTTCATCCCTATGGCTACACCTTC. Amino acids: CASTGTGVHPYGYTF.

This clonotype was seen a few times. The chain is built from TRBV7-3 and TRBJ2-1; perhaps TRBD2 as D (6 bases). V was trimmed by 2 bases and J by 6 bases, leaving 8 bases between them. The germline gives CDR1 SGHTA, CDR2 FQGTGA. The CDR3 runs to 13 residues. The CDR3, as DNA: TGTGCCAGCAGCTTAGGAGGGATCAATGAGCAGTTCTTC. Amino acids: CASSLGGINEQFF.

The chain links TRBV11-1 to TRBJ1-1, with a possible D match to TRBD1 (6 bases). CDR3 size: 12 residues. The V end lost 4 bases, the J end lost 5 bases, and 8 bases lay between the germline ends. The germline V gene has CDR1 SGHAT and CDR2 FQDESV (reference sequence). The CDR3 loop reads CASSSGTTEAFF. CDR3 coding DNA: TGTGCCAGCAGCTCCGGGACAACTGAAGCTTTCTTT.

The J gene is TRBJ2-1, the V gene TRBV11-1, with D possibly matching TRBD1 (6 bases). The CDR3 runs to 15 residues. CDR1 is SGHAT and CDR2 is FQDESV in the germline V gene (reference sequence). With 5 bases removed from V and 5 bases from J, the gap between germline ends came to 16 bases. The CDR3 reads CASSPLRDINNEQFF. CDR3 coding DNA: TGTGCCAGCAGCCCACTACGGGACATCAACAATGAGCAGTTCTTC.

Concerning this clonotype: At one of its ends the junction is not consistent with the germline gene, which may arise from a read error. This chain links TRBV20-1 with TRBJ1-2; D gene ambiguous. Germline V gives CDR1 DFQATT, CDR2 SNEGSKA (reference sequence). The CDR3 sequence is 12 residues long. CDR3: CSARVANYGYTF. The CDR3 DNA reads TGCAGTGCCAGAGTGGCTAACTATGGCTACACCTTC.

This clonotype appeared many times. This rearrangement joins TRBV20-1 to TRBJ2-3; 10 bases line up with TRBD2. The ends lost 4 bases at V and 2 bases at J; junction bases unmatched: 12. The CDR3 sequence is 17 residues long. Germline CDR1 is DFQATT and CDR2 is SNEGSKA (reference sequence). CDR3 DNA sequence: TGCAGTGCTATCTCTAGCGGGAGTTTCGTCCTCACAGATACGCAGTATTTT. This translates into CSAISSGSFVLTDTQYF.

This clonotype was counted many times. The J gene is TRBJ1-5, the V gene TRBV6-5; TRBD1 matches 8 bases. Germline V gene sequence: CDR1 MNHEY, CDR2 SVGAGI. CDR3 length: 14 residues. The V segment lost 9 bases and the J segment 1 base; nucleotides outside the gene matches: 5. The CDR3 loop is CASRRQGSNQPQHF. The CDR3 region has the DNA TGTGCCAGTAGGAGACAGGGGAGCAATCAGCCCCAGCATTTT.

The sample holds many counts of this clonotype. The gene calls are TRBV2 and TRBJ2-3; the match to TRBD2 covers 8 bases. CDR1 is SNHLY, CDR2 FYNNEI, per germline. This CDR3 has 16 residues. The junction had 10 bases not matched to a gene; V was cut back by 6 bases and J by 2 bases. CDR3 DNA: TGTGCCAGCAGCGAAAGAACTAGCGGAGCCACAGATACGCAGTATTTT. Translation gives CASSERTSGATDTQYF.

In this sample, this clonotype turned up many times. This rearrangement joins TRBV12-3 or TRBV12-4 to TRBJ2-1; perhaps TRBD2 as D (5 bases). V lost 5 bases and J lost 10, with 12 bases in between. This CDR3 region has 12 residues. Written as DNA, the CDR3 is TGTGCCAGCAGTCAAGAGACGGGGGAGCAGTTCTTC. Amino acid sequence: CASSQETGEQFF.

This clonotype has at least ten counts. The chain uses TRBV6-1 and TRBJ2-7; D unclear. The CDR3 runs 10 residues. Germline V lookup: CDR1 MNHNS, CDR2 SASEGT. V was clipped by 2 bases and J by 6 bases, with 2 bases between them. The CDR3 region has the DNA TGTGCCAGCAGTGAACTCGAGCAGTACTTC. This encodes CASSELEQYF.

This clonotype has ten or more counts. The chain combines TRBV20-1 with TRBJ2-1; 9 nucleotides match TRBD2. Germline CDR1 and CDR2: DFQATT and SNEGSKA (reference sequence). There are 16 residues in the CDR3. Unmatched junction bases numbered 8, after V lost 1 base and J lost 4 bases. The CDR3 is CSARARSGGLYNEQFF. As DNA, the CDR3 is TGCAGTGCTAGAGCCCGTAGCGGGGGCCTATACAATGAGCAGTTCTTC.

Concerning this clonotype itself: This sequence may be a read error, since a much larger clone differs from it by one base. V gene TRBV24-1 combines with J gene TRBJ2-5; 11 bases align to TRBD2. This CDR3 spans 15 amino acids. Germline assignment: CDR1 KGHDR and CDR2 SFDVKD. The CDR3 spells CANSYGASGRKTQYF. The CDR3 DNA reads as TGTGCCAACAGTTACGGGGCTAGCGGGAGGAAGACCCAGTACTTC.

V is TRBV15 and J is TRBJ2-5; TRBD2 agrees at 10 bases. There are 15 residues in the CDR3. With V trimmed by 5 bases and J by 5 bases, 8 bases remained unmatched. The V gene's germline CDR1 is LNHNV and CDR2 YYDKDF (reference sequence). CDR3: CATSVGSGGRETQYF. As DNA, the CDR3 is TGTGCCACCAGCGTTGGTAGCGGGGGGCGGGAGACCCAGTACTTC. Full variable domain (outside the CDR3, taken from reference TRBV15 and TRBJ2-5): DAMVIQNPRYQVTQFGKPVTLSCSQTLNHNVMYWYQQKSSQAPKLLFHYYDKDFNNEADTPDNFQSRRPNTSFCFLDIRSPGLGDTAMYLCATSVGSGGRETQYFGPGTRLLVL.

This clonotype showed up just a few times. The chain links TRBV24-1 to TRBJ2-3; D possibly corresponds to TRBD2 (6 bases). This CDR3 comprises 16 residues. CDR1 is KGHDR, CDR2 SFDVKD, per germline. V was pared by 3 bases and J by 1 base, with 13 bases between. The CDR3 region has the DNA TGTGCCACCAGTGATAGGGACGGGAGTGGCACAGATACGCAGTATTTT. It is translated as CATSDRDGSGTDTQYF.

V and J are TRBV28 and TRBJ1-2; 7 bases are a match to TRBD1. Germline V gives CDR1 MDHEN, CDR2 SYDVKM. This CDR3 is 14 amino acids long. V trimming: 5 bases; J trimming: 3 bases; junction bases outside the gene matches: 6. Written as DNA, the CDR3 is TGTGCCAGCAGTATACCGACAGGGCACTATGGCTACACCTTC. Its translation is CASSIPTGHYGYTF.